This T cell receptor beta chain appears in the sequencing data of a study of cytomegalovirus exposure and HLA in healthy donors. Overall study: Within the Caucasian-associated ancestry cluster were roughly 82% of the 398 genotyped donors. Study-wide results and limits: By HLA locus, TCR association rates varied in a later analysis, with DRB1 showing the most and HLA-C the fewest. A few of the chains that were CMV-associated were confirmed in vitro to be specific for CMV antigens. HLA alleles showed associations with roughly 17,000 TCR beta sequences in a later analysis, at a 0.05 false discovery rate.

About this clone itself: Its antigen is unknown.

The CDR3 consists of 14 residues. Germline CDR1 reads LNHDA; CDR2 reads SQIVND (reference sequence). The germline V and J ends were trimmed by 6 bases and 2 bases, with 14 bases remaining between them. PCR amplification relied on 60 Vbeta primers (plus 13 Jbeta primers). Generated by immunoSEQ multiplex PCR, the TCRdb table keeps only in-frame clones and is missing some. The sample holds fewer than 250,000 clones; 80% to 90% are singletons and the top ten take about 3%. The chain joins TRBV19 to TRBJ2-7, with a tentative D call TRBD2 (5 bases). The sequencing sample was made of PBMCs. This clonotype was sampled from a man aged 25-45 years in good health and CMV-seronegative. This CDR3 is CASSSSFGTYEQYF. For the CDR3, the DNA is TGTGCCAGTAGCAGCTCTTTCGGGACCTACGAGCAGTACTTC.